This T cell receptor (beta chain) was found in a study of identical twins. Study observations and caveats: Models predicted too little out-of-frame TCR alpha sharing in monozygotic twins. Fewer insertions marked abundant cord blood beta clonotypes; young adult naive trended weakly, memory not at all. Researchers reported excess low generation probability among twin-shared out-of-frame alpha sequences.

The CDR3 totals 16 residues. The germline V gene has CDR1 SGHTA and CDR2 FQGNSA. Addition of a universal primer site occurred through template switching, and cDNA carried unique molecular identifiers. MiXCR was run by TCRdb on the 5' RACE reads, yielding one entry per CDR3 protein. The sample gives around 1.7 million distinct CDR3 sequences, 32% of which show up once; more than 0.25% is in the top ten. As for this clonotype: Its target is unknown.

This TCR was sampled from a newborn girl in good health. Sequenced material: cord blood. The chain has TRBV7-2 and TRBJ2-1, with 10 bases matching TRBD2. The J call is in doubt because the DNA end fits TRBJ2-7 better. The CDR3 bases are TGTGCCAGCAGCTTAGGGACTAGCGGCTCCTACAATGAGCAGTACTTC. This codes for CASSLGTSGSYNEQYF.